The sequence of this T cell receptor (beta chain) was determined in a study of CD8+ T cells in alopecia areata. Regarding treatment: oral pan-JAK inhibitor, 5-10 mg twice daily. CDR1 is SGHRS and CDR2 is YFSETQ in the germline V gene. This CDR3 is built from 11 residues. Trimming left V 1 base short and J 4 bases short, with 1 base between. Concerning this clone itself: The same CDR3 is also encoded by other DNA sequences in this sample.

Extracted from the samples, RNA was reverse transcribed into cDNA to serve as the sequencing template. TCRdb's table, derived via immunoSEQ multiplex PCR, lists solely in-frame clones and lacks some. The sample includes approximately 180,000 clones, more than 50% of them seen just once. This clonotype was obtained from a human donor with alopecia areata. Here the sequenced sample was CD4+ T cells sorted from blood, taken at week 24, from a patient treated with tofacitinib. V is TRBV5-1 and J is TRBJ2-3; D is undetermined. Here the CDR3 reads CASSLSDTQYF. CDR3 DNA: TGCGCCAGCAGCTTGTCAGATACGCAGTATTTT.